The TCR beta chain under discussion was sequenced for a study of T cell responses to AZD1222 COVID-19 vaccine. V lost 5 bases and J lost 5; bases outside the gene matches: 5. The CDR3 is 15 amino acids. CDR1 and CDR2 (germline): LNHNV, YYDKDF (reference sequence). The protocol was immunoSEQ multiplex PCR, while the TCRdb copy is restricted to in-frame clones and leaves out a portion. The table records around 270,000 clones, around 93% of them present only once. This receptor was taken from an adult who received the AZD1222 COVID-19 vaccine. The rearrangement uses TRBV15 and TRBJ2-5, with 13 bases aligning to TRBD2. The sequences come from peripheral blood, collected 28 days after the second AZD1222 dose. The CDR3 here is CATSRKLAGGETQYF. Here the CDR3 DNA reads TGTGCCACCAGCCGCAAACTAGCGGGAGGGGAGACCCAGTACTTC.